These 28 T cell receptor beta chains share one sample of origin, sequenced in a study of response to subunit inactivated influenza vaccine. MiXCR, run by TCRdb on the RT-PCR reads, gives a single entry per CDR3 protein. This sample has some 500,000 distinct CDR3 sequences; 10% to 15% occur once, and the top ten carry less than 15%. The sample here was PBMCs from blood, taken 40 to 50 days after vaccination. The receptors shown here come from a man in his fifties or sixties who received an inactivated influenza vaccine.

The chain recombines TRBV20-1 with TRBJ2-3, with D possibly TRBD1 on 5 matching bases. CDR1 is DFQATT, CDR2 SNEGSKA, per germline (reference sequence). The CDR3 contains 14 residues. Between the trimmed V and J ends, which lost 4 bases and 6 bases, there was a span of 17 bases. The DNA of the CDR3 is TGCAGTGCTATCGACAGCCAACGGGCGGATACGCAGTATTTT. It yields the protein CSAIDSQRADTQYF.

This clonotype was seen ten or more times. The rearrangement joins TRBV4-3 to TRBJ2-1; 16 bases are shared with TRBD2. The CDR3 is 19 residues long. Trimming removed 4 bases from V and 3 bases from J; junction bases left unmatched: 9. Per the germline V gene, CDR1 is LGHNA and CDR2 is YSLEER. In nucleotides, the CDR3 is TGCGCCAGCAGCCGGGGACTAGCGGGAGGGAACAACTTCTACAATGAGCAGTTCTTC. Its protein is CASSRGLAGGNNFYNEQFF.

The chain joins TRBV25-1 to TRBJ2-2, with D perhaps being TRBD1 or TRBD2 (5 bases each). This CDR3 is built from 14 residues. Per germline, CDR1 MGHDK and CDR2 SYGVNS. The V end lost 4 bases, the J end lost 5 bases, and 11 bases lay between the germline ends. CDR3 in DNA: TGTGCCAGCAGTGTTAAGTGGGGGACCGGGGAGCTGTTTTTT. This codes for CASSVKWGTGELFF.

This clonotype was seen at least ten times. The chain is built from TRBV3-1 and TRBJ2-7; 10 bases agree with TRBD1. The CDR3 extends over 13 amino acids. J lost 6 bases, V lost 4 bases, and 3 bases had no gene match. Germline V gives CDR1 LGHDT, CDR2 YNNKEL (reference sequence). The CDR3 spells CASSPGTGVEQYF. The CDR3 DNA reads TGTGCCAGCAGCCCCGGGACAGGGGTCGAGCAGTACTTC.

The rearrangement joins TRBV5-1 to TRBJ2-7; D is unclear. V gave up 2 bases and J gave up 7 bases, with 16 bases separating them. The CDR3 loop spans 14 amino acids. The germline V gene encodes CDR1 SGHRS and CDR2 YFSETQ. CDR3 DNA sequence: TGCGCCAGCAGCTTAAACACGGACCAAGTGGAGCAGTACTTC. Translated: CASSLNTDQVEQYF. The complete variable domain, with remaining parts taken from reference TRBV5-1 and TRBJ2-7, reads KAGVTQTPRYLIKTRGQQVTLSCSPISGHRSVSWYQQTPGQGLQFLFEYFSETQRNKGNFPGRFSGRQFSNSRSEMNVSTLELGDSALYLCASSLNTDQVEQYFGPGTRLTVT.

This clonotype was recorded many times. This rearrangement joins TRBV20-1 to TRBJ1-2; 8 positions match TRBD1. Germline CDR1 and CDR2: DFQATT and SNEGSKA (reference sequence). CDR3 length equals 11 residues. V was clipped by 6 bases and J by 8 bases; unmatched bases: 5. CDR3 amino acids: CSATGQGGYTF. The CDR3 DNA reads TGCAGTGCCACAGGACAGGGCGGCTACACCTTC.

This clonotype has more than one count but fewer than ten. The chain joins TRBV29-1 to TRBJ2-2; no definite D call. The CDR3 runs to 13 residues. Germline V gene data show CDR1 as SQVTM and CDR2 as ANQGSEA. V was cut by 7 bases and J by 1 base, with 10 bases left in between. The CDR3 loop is CSGLDGNTGELFF. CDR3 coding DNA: TGCAGCGGTTTAGACGGGAACACCGGGGAGCTGTTTTTT.

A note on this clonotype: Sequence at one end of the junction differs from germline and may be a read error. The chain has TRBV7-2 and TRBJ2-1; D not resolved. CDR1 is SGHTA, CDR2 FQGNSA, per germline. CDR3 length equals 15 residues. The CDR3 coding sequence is TGTGCCAGCAGCTTAGAACTAATTACACTCAATGAGCAGTTTTTC. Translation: CASSLELITLNEQFF.

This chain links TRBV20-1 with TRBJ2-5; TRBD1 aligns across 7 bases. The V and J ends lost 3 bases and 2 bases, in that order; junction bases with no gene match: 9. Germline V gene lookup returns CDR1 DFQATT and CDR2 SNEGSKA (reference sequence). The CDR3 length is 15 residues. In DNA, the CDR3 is TGCAGTGCTAGCCCCATGGGCAGGGGGCAAGAGACCCAGTACTTC. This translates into CSASPMGRGQETQYF.

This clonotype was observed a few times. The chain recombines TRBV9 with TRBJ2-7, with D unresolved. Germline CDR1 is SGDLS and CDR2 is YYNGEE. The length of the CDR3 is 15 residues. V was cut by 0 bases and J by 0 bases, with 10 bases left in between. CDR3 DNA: TGTGCCAGCAGCGTAGACAGTTCCATCTCCTACGAGCAGTACTTC. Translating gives CASSVDSSISYEQYF.

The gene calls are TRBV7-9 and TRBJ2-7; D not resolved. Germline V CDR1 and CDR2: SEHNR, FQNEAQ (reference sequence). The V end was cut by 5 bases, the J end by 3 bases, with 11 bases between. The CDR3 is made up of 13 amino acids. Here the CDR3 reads CASSHGPGYEQYF. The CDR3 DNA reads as TGTGCCAGCAGCCATGGACCGGGCTACGAGCAGTACTTC. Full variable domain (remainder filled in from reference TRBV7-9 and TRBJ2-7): DTGVSQNPRHKITKRGQNVTFRCDPISEHNRLYWYRQTLGQGPEFLTYFQNEAQLEKSRLLSDRFSAERPKGSFSTLEIQRTEQGDSAMYLCASSHGPGYEQYFGPGTRLTVT.

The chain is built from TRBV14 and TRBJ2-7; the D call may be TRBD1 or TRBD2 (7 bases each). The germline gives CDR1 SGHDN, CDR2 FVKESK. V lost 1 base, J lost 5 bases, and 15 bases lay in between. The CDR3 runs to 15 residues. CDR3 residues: CASSQVGQGGDEQYF. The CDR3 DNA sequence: TGTGCCAGCAGCCAAGTTGGCCAGGGGGGGGACGAGCAGTACTTC.

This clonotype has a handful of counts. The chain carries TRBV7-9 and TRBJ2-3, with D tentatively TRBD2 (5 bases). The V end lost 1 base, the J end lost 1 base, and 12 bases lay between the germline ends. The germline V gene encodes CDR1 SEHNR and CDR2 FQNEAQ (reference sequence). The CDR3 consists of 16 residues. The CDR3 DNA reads TGTGCCAGCAGCTTAGAGAGGGCCCTCGGCACAGATACGCAGTATTTT. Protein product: CASSLERALGTDTQYF.

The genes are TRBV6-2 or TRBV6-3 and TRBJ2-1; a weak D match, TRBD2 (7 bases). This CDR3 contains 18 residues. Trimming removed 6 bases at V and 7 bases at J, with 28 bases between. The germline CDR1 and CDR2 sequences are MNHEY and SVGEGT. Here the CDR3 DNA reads TGTGCCAGCAGGGTAGGGATTGGCGGGGGCCCGCTAATGAATGAGCAGTTCTTC. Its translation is CASRVGIGGGPLMNEQFF.

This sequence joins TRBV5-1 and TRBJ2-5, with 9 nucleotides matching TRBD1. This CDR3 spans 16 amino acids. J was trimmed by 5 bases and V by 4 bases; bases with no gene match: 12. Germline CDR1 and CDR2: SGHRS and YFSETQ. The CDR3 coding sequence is TGCGCCAGCAGCGTGACTACAGGGGGCGCGGGGGAGACCCAGTACTTC. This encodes CASSVTTGGAGETQYF.

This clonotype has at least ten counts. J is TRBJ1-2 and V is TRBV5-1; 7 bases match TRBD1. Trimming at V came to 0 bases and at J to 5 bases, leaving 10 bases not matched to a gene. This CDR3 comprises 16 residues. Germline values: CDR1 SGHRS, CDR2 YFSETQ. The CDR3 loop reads CASSLDPTQGDYGYTF. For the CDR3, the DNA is TGCGCCAGCAGCTTGGATCCCACGCAGGGGGATTATGGCTACACCTTC.

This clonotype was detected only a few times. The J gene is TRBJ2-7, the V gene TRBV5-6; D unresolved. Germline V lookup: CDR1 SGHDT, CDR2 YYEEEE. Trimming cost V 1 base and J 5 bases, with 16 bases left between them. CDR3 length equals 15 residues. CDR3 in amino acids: CASSLRRGNYHEQYF. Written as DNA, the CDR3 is TGTGCCAGCAGCTTGCGGCGCGGCAACTACCACGAGCAGTACTTC.

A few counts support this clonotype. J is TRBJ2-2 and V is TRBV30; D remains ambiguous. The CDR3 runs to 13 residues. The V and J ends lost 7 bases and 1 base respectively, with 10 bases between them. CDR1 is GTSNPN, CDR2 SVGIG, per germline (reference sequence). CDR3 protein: CAYQSGNTGELFF. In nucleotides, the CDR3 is TGTGCCTACCAGTCAGGGAACACCGGGGAGCTGTTTTTT.

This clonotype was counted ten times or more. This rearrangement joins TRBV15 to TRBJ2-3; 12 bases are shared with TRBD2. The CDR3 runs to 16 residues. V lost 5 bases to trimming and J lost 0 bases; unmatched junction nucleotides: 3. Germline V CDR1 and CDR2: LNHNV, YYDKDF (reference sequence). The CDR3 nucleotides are TGTGCCACCAGCGGGGGACTAGCGGGTAGCACAGATACGCAGTATTTT. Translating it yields CATSGGLAGSTDTQYF.

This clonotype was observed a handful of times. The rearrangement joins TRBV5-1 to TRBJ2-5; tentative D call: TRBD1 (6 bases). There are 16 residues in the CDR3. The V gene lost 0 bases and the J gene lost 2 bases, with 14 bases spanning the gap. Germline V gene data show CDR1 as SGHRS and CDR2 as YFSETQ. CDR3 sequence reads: CASSLVGGTGQETQYF. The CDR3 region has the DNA TGCGCCAGCAGCTTGGTGGGTGGAACAGGGCAAGAGACCCAGTACTTC.

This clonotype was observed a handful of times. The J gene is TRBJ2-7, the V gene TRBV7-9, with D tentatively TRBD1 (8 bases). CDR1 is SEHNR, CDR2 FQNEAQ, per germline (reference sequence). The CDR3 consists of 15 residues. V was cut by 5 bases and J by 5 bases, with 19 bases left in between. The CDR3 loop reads CASSILTSRGHEQYF. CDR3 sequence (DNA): TGTGCCAGCAGCATCTTGACTAGCAGGGGGCACGAGCAGTACTTC.

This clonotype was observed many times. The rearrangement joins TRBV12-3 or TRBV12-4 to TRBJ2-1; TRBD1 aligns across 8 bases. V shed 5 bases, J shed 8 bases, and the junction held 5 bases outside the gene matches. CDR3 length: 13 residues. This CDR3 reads CASSPRQGYEQFF. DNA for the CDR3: TGTGCCAGCAGTCCAAGACAGGGGTATGAGCAGTTCTTC.

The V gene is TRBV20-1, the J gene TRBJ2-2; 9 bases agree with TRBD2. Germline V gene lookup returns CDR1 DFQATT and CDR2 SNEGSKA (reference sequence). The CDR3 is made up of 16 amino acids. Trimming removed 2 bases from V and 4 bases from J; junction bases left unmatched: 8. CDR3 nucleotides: TGCAGTGCTAGATCGGGACTAGCAGGGGTCACCGGGGAGCTGTTTTTT. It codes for CSARSGLAGVTGELFF.

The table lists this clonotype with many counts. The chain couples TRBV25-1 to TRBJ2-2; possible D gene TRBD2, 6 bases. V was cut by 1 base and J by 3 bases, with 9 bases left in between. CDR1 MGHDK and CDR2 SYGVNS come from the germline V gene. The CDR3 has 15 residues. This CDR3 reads CASSESLAHTGELFF. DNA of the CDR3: TGTGCCAGCAGTGAATCCCTAGCGCACACCGGGGAGCTGTTTTTT.

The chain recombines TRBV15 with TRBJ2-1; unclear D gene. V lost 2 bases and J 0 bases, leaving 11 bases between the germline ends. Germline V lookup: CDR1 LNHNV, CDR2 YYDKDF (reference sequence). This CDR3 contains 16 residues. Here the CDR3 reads CATSRWPKISYNEQFF. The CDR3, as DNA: TGTGCCACCAGCAGATGGCCGAAGATCTCCTACAATGAGCAGTTCTTC.

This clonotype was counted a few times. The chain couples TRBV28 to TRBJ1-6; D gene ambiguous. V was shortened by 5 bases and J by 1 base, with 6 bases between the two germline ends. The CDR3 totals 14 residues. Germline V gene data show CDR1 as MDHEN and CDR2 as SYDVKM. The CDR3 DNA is TGTGCCAGCAGTCCTCATTCCTATAATTCACCCCTCCACTTT. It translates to CASSPHSYNSPLHF.

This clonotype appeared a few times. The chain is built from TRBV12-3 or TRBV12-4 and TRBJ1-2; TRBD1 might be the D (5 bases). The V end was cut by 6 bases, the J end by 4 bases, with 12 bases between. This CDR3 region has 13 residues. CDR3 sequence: CASRGRAGYGYTF. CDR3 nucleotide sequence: TGTGCCAGCAGGGGGCGCGCTGGCTATGGCTACACCTTC.

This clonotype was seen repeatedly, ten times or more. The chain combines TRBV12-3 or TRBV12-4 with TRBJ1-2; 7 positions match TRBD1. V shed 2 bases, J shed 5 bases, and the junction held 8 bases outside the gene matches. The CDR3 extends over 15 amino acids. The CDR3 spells CASSLRGTALYGYTF. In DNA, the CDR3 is TGTGCCAGCAGTTTAAGAGGGACAGCCCTTTATGGCTACACCTTC.